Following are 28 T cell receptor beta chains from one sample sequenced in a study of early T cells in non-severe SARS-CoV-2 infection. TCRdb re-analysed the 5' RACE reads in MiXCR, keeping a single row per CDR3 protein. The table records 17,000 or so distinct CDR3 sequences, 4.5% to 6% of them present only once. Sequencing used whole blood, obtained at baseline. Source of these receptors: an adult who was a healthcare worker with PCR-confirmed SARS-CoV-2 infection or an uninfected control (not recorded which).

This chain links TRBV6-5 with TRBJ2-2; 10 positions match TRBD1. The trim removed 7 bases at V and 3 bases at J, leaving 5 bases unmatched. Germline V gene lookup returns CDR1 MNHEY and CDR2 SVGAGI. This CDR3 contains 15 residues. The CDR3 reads CASTLGTGDTGELFF. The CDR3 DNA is TGTGCCAGCACGTTGGGGACAGGGGACACCGGGGAGCTGTTTTTT.

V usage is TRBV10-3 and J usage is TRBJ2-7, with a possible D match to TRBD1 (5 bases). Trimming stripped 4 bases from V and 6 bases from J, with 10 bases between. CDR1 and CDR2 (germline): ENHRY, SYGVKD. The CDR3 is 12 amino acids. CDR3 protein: CAISGPRGEQYF. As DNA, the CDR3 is TGTGCCATCAGTGGACCTAGGGGCGAGCAGTACTTC.

Written as DNA, the CDR3 is TGTGCCAGCAGGAATGACAGCCTAATGTACGAGCAGTACTTC. It specifies CASRNDSLMYEQYF. The chain recombines TRBV2 with TRBJ2-7; a weak D match, TRBD1 (5 bases). Per the germline V gene, CDR1 is SNHLY and CDR2 is FYNNEI. The V gene lost 6 bases and the J gene lost 4 bases, with 16 bases spanning the gap. The CDR3 covers 14 residues.

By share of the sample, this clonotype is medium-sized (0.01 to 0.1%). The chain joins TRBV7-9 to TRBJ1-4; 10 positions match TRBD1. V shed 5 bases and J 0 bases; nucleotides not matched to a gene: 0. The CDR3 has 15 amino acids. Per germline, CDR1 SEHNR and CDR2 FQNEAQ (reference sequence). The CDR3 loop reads CASSGTGATNEKLFF. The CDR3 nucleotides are TGTGCCAGCAGCGGGACAGGGGCAACTAATGAAAAACTGTTTTTT. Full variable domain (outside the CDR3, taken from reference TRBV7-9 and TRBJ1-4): DTGVSQNPRHKITKRGQNVTFRCDPISEHNRLYWYRQTLGQGPEFLTYFQNEAQLEKSRLLSDRFSAERPKGSFSTLEIQRTEQGDSAMYLCASSGTGATNEKLFFGSGTQLSVL.

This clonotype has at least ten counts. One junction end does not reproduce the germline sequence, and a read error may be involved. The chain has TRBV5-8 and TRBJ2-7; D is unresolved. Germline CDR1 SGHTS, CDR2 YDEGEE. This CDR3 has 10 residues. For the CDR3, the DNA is TGTGCCAGCAGCAACTATCAAGCCCACTTC. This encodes CASSNYQAHF.

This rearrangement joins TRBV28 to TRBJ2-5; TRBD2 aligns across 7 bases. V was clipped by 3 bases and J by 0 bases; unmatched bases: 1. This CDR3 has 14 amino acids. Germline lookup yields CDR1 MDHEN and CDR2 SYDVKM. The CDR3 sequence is CASSFGGNQETQYF. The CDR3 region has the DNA TGTGCCAGCAGTTTCGGGGGGAACCAAGAGACCCAGTACTTC.

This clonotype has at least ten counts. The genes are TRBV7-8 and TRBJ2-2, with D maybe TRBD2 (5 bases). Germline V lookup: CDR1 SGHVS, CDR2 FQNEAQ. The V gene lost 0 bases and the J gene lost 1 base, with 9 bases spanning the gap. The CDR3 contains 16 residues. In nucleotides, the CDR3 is TGTGCCAGCAGCTTAGCGGAGGCCTTGAACACCGGGGAGCTGTTTTTT. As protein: CASSLAEALNTGELFF.

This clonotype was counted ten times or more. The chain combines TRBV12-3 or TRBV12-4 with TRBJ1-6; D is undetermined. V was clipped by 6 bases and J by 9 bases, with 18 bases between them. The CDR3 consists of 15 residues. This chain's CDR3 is CASSSSSTWASPLHF. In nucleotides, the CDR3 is TGTGCCAGCAGCTCCTCCAGTACTTGGGCTTCACCCCTCCACTTT.

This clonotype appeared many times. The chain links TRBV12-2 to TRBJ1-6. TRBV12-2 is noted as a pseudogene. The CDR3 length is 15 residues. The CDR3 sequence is CASRGSQRENSPLHF. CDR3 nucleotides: TGTGCAAGTCGCGGGAGTCAGAGGGAGAATTCACCCCTCCACTTT.

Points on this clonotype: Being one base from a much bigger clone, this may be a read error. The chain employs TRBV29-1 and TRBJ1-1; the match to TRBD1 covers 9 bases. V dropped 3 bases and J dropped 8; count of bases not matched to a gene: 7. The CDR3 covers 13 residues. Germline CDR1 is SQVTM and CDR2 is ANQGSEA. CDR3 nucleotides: TGCAGCGTTGAGCGGACAGGGGCTCGGGAAGCTTTCTTT. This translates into CSVERTGAREAFF.

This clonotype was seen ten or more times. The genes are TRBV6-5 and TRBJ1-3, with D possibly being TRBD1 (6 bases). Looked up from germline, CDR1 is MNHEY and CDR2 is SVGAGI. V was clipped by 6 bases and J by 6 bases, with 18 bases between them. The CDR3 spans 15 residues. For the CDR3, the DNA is TGTGCCAGCAGCCGAACAGGGTTTCGAGTAAACACCATATATTTT. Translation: CASSRTGFRVNTIYF.

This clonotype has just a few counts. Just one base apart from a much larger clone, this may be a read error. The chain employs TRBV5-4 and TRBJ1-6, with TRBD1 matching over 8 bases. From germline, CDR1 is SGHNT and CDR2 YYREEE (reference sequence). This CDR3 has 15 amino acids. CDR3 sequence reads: CVSSLDRGSNSPLHF. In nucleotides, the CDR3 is TGTGTCAGCAGCCTCGACAGGGGTTCTAATTCACCCCTCCACTTT. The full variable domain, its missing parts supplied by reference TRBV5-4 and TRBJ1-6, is ETGVTQSPTHLIKTRGQQVTLRCSSQSGHNTVSWYQQALGQGPQFIFQYYREEENGRGNFPPRFSGLQFPNYSSELNVNALELDDSALYLCVSSLDRGSNSPLHFGNGTRLTVT.

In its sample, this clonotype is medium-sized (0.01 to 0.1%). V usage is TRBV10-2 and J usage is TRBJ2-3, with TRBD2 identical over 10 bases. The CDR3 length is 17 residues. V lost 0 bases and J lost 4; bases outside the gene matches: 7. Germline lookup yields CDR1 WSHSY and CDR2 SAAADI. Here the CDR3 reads CASSESVLAGLSDTQYF. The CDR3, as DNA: TGCGCCAGCAGTGAGTCGGTACTAGCGGGGCTTTCAGATACGCAGTATTTT.

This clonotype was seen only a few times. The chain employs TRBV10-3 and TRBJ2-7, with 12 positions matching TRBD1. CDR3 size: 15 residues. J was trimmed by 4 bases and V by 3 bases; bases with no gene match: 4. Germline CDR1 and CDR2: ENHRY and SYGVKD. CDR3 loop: CAISDRDRGPYEQYF. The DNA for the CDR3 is TGTGCCATCAGTGACCGGGACAGGGGGCCGTACGAGCAGTACTTC.

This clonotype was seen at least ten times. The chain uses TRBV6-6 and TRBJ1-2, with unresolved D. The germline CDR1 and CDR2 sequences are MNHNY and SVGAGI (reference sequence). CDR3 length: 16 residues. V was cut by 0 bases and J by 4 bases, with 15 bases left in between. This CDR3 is CASSYSEGLEGYGYTF. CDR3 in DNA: TGTGCCAGCAGTTACTCTGAGGGATTAGAGGGCTATGGCTACACCTTC.

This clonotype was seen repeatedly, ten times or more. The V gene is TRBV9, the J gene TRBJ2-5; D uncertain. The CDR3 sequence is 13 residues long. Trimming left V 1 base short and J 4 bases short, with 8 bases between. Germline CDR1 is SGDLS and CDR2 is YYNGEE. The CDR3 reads CASSVRSGETQYF. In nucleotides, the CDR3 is TGTGCCAGCAGCGTAAGGTCTGGAGAGACCCAGTACTTC.

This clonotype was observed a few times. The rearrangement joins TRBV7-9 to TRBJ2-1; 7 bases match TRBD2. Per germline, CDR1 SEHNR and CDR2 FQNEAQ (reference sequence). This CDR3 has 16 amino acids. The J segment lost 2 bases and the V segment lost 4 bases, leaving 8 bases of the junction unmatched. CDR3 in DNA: TGTGCCAGCAGCTCGGACGGGGGAGGGCCCTACAATGAGCAGTTCTTC. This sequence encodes CASSSDGGGPYNEQFF.

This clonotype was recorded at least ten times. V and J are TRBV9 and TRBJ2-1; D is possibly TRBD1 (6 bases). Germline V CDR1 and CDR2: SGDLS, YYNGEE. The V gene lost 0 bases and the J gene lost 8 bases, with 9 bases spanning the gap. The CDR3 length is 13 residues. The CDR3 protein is CASSVGGPDEQFF. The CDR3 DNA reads TGTGCCAGCAGCGTAGGGGGGCCTGATGAGCAGTTCTTC.

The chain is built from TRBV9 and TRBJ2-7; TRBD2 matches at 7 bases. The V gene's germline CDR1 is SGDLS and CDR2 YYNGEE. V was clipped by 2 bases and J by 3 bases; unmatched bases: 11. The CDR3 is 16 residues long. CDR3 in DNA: TGTGCCAGCAGCGTCGGAGGAGCGGGGACGGGCTACGAGCAGTACTTC. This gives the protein CASSVGGAGTGYEQYF.

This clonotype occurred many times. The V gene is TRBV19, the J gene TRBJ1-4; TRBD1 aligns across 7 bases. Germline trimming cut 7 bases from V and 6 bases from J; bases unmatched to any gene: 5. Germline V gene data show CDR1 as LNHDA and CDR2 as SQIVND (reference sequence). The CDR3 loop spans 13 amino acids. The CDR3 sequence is CASKGGADEKLFF. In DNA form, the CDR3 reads TGTGCCAGTAAAGGGGGCGCCGATGAAAAACTGTTTTTT.

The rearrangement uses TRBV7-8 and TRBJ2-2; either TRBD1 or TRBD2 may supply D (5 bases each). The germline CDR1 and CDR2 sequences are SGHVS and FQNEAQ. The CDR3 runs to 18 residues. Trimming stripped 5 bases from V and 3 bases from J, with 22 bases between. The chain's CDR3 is CASSRGTMGREYTGELFF. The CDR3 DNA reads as TGTGCCAGCAGCAGGGGTACCATGGGAAGGGAGTACACCGGGGAGCTGTTTTTT.

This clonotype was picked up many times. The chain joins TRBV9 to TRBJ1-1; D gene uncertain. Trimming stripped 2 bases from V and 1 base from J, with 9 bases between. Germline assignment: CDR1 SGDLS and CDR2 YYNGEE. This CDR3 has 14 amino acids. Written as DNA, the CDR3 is TGTGCCAGCAGCGTTGATCGCCGGAACACTGAAGCTTTCTTT. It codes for CASSVDRRNTEAFF.

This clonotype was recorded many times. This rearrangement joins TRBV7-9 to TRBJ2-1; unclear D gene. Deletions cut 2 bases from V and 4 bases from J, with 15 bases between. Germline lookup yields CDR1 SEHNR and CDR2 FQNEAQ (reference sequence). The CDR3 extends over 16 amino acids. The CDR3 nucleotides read TGTGCCAGCAGCTTAATTGGTGGATACGGGTACAATGAGCAGTTCTTC. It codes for CASSLIGGYGYNEQFF.

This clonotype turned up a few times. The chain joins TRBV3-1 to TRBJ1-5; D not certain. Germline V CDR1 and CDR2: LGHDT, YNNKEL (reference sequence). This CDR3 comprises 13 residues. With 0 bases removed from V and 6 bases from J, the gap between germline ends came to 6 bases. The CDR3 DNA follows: TGTGCCAGCAGCCAAGATCGTGGTCAGCCCCAGCATTTT. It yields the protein CASSQDRGQPQHF.

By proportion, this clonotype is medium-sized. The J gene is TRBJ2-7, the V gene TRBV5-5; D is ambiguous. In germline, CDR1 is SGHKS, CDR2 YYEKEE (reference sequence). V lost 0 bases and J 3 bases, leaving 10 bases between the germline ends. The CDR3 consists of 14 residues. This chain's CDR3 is CASSLGMGSYEQYF. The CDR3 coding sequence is TGTGCCAGCAGCTTGGGGATGGGCAGCTACGAGCAGTACTTC.

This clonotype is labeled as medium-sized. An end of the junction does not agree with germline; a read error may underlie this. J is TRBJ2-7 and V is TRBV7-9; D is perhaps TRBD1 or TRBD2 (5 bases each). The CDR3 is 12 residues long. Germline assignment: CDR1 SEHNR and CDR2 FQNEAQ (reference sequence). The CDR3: CVSSLRGDEQYF. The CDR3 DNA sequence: TGTGTCAGCAGCTTACGAGGGGACGAGCAGTACTTC.

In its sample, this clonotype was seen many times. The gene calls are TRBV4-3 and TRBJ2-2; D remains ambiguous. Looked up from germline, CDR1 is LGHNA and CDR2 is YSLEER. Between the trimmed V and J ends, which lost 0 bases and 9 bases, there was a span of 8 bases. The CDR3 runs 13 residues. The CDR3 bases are TGCGCCAGCAGCCAAGATGTTTCGCGGGAGCTGTTTTTT. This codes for CASSQDVSRELFF.

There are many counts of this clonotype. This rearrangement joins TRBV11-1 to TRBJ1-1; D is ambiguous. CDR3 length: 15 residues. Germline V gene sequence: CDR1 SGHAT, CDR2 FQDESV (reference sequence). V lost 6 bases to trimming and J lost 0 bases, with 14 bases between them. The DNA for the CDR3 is TGTGCCAGCAGGCCCAAAACTGGGGTGAACACTGAAGCTTTCTTT. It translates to CASRPKTGVNTEAFF.